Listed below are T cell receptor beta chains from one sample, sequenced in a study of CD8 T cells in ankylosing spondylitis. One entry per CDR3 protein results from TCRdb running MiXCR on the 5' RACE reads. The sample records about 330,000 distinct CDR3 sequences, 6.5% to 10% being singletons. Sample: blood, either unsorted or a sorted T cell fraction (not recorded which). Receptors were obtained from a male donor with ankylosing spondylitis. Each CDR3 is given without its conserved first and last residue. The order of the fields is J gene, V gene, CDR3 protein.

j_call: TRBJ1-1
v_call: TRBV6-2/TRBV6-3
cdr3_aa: ASTPTGLNTEAF

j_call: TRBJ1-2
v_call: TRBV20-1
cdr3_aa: SATNTAYGYT

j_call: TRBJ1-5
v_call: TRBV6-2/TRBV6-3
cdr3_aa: ASSSLDRVGQPQH

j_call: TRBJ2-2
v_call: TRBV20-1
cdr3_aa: SARRPSGIRELF

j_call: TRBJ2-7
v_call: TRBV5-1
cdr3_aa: ASVPGLAGGFHEQY

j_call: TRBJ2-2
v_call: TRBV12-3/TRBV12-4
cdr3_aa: ASRGNRAPGELF

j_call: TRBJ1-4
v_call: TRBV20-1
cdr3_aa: SARLTGDNEKLF

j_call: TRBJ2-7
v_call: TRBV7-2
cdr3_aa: ASSLDRSNEQY

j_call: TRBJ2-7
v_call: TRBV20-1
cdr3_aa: SAFGQGTSGSAYEQY

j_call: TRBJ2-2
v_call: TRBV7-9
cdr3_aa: ASSARLAGVWDGELF

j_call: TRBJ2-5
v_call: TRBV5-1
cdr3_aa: ASSLIPKQGSSETQY

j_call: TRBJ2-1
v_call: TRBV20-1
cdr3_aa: SASLVGNEQF

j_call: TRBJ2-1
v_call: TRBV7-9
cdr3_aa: ASSFVNSYNEQF

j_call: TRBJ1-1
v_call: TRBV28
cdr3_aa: ASSANLGLGNTEAF

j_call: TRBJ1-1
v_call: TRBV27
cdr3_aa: ASSSGQSEAF

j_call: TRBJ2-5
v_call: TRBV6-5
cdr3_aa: ASSYRDGQETQY

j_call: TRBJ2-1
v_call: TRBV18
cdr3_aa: ASSLRWDSSYNEQF

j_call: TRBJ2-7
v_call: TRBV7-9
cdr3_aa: ASSLTGRKEYEQY

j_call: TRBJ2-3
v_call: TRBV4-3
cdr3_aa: ASSQYLPGYTDTQY

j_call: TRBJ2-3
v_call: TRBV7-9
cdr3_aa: ASSFVDNTDTQY

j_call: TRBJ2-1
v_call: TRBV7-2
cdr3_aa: ASSFPGISVNEQF

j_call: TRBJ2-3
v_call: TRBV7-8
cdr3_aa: ASSSLVTGITDTQY

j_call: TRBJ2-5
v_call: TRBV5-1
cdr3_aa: ASSLGSGTSGTETQY

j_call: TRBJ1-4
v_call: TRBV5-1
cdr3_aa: ASSDQDATNEKLF

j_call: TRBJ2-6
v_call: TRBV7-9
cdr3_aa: ASSPRGPGANVLT

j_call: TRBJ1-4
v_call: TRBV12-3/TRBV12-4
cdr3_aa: ASSWGPNGRKLF

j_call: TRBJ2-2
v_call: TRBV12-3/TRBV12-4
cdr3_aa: ASSRQENTGELF

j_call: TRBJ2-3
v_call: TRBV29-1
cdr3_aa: SVDTGGGDTQY

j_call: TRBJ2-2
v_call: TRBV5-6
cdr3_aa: ASSSDRAGTGELF

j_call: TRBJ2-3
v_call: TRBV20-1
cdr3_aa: SASGGVDTQY

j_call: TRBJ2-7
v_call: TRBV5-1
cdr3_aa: ASKYSGSRYEQY

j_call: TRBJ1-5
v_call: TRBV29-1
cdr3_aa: SVDSGLGQPQH

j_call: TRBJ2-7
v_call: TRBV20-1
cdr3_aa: SAPKVTSGEQY

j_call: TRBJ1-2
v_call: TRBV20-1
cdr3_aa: SARDHRGTNYGYT

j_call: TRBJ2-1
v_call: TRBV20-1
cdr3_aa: SAAQLPLSYNEQF

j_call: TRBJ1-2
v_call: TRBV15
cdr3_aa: ATSRERPGQGYGYT

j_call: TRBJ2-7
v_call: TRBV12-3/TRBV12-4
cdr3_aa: ASSFGSSSYEQY